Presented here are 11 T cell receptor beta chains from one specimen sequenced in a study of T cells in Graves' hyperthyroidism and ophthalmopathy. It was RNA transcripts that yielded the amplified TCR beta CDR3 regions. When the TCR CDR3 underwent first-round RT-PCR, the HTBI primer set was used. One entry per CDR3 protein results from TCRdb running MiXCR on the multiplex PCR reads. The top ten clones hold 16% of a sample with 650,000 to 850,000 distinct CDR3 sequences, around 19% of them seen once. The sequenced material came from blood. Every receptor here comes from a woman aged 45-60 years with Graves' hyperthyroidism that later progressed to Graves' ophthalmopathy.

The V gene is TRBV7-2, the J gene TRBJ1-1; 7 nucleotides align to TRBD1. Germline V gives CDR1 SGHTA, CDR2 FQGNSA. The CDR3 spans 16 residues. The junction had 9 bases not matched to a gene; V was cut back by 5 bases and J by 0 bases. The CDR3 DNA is TGTGCCAGCAGCCTAACGCCGGGACAGATGAACACTGAAGCTTTCTTT. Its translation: CASSLTPGQMNTEAFF.

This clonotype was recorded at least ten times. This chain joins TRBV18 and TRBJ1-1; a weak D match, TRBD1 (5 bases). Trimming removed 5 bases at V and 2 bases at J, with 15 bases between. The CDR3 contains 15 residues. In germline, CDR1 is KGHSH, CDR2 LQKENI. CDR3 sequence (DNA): TGTGCCAGCTCAACCGAGGGACGTAGAAACACTGAAGCTTTCTTT. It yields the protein CASSTEGRRNTEAFF.

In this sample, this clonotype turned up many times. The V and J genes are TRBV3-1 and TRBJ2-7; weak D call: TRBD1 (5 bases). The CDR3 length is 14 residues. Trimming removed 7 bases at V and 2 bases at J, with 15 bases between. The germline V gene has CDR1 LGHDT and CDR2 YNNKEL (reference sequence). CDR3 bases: TGTGCCAGCACCTACCAGGGCACCCCCTACGAGCAGTACTTC. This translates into CASTYQGTPYEQYF.

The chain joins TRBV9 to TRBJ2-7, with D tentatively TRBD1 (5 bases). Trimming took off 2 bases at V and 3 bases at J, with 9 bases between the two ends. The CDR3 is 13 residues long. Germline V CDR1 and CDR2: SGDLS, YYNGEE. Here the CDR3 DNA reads TGTGCCAGCAGCGTGGACACCGACTACGAGCAGTACTTC. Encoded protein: CASSVDTDYEQYF.

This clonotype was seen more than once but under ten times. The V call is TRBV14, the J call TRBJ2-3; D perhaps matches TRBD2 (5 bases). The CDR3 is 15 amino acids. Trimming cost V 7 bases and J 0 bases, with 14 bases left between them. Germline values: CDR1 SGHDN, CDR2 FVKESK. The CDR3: CASTRGGSSTDTQYF. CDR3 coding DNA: TGTGCCAGCACCCGAGGCGGGTCTAGCACAGATACGCAGTATTTT.

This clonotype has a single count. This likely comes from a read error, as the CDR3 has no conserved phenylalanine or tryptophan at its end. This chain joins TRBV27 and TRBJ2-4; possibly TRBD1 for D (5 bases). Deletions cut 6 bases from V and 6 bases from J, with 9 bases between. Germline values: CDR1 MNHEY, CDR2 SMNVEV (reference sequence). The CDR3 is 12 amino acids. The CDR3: CASRQDRNIQYS. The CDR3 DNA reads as TGTGCCAGCAGACAGGACCGAAACATTCAGTACTCC.

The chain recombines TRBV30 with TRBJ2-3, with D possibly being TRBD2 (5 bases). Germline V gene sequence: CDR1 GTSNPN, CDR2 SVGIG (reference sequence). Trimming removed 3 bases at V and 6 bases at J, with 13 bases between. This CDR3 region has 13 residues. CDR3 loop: CAWREDSVDTQYF. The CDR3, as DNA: TGTGCCTGGAGGGAGGACTCAGTGGATACGCAGTATTTT.

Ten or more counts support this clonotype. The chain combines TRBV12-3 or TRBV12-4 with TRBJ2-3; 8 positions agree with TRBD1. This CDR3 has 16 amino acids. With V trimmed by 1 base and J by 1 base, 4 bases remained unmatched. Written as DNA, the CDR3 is TGTGCCAGCAGTTTAGGGACAGGGACGGGCACAGATACGCAGTATTTT. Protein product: CASSLGTGTGTDTQYF.

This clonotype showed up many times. CDR3 in amino acids: CASSFGRQRPTDTQYF. In nucleotides, the CDR3 is TGTGCCAGCAGTTTCGGGCGACAGAGGCCCACAGATACGCAGTATTTT. The genes are TRBV12-3 or TRBV12-4 and TRBJ2-3; D is perhaps TRBD1 (5 bases). Trimming shortened V by 3 bases and J by 2 bases, and 15 bases separated the two germline ends. This CDR3 region has 16 residues.

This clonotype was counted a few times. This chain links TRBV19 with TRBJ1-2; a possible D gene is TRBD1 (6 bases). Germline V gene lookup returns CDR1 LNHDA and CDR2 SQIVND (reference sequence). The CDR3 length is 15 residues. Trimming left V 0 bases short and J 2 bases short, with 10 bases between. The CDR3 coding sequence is TGTGCCAGTAGTATAGATGCCGGACAGAACTATGGCTACACCTTC. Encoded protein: CASSIDAGQNYGYTF.

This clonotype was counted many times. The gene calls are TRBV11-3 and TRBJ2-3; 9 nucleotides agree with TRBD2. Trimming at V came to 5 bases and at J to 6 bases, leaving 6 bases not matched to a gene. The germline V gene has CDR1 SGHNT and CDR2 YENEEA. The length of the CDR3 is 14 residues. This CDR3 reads CASSLSGGRDTQYF. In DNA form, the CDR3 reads TGTGCCAGCAGCCTAAGCGGGGGGAGGGATACGCAGTATTTT.